The clone carrying this T cell receptor (beta chain) was seen many times. This record comes from a study of metastatic and nonmetastatic thyroid tumors. The overall study: Across blood and tumor or nodule tissue, repertoires from malignant and benign thyroid patients were compared with one another.

Original data processing: Researchers built a distant-metastasis classifier for papillary thyroid cancer that drew on CDR3 differences across clinicopathological groups. TCRdb re-analyzed the PCR reads using MiXCR. These V and J calls are TCRdb output, not the study's own analysis. The sample yields about 40,000 clones, over 9.5% seen once. V lost 5 bases, J lost 0 bases, and 3 bases stayed unmatched. Germline V gene sequence: CDR1 SGHVS, CDR2 FNYEAQ. The CDR3 is 15 residues long. Nobody among the patients had been given any treatment before thyroid surgery. Source material: blood. The sequence derives from a female donor with papillary thyroid cancer or a benign thyroid nodule (not recorded which). Some clones in this sample may be carry-over from other donors' samples. The rearrangement links TRBV7-6 to TRBJ2-2, with TRBD1 identical over 7 bases. Here the CDR3 DNA reads TGTGCCAGCAGCCAAACAGGGGCGAACACCGGGGAGCTGTTTTTT. Amino acids: CASSQTGANTGELFF.